Listed below are T cell receptor beta chains from one sample, sequenced in a study of regulatory T cells in long-lasting Graves disease. TCRdb passed the multiplex PCR reads through MiXCR, listing each CDR3 protein once. The sample comprises almost 450,000 distinct CDR3 sequences, about 17% of which are singletons, and about 10% rests with the top ten. The same data also contributed to another study, on T cells in Graves' hyperthyroidism and ophthalmopathy.

The sequences come from peripheral blood mononuclear cells (PBMCs), collected at new diagnosis, from a patient treated with antithyroid drugs. The receptor source for this set is a woman aged 30 to 39 with Graves disease. The CDR3 runs from the conserved cysteine through the conserved F or W. A D gene is named only where the DNA matches it firmly. Only part of the rows carry a size: once, few, many, or a class if the clone is expanded.

j_gene	abundance	v_gene	d_gene	CDR3nt	CDR3aa
TRBJ2-7	many	TRBV15	.	TGTGCCACCAGCAGAGATCGACCCTACGAGCAGTACTTC	CATSRDRPYEQYF
TRBJ2-3	.	TRBV7-2	TRBD1	TGTGCCAGCAGCCCCCACCCGGGACAGGGGGCGACAGATACGCAGTATTTT	CASSPHPGQGATDTQYF
TRBJ2-5	.	TRBV7-9	.	TGTGCCAGCACCCCCGGACGGATTTACCAAGAGACCCAGTACTTC	CASTPGRIYQETQYF
TRBJ2-5	many	TRBV5-1	.	TGCGCCAGCAGCTTGGCCGGTCCGGGATCGACCCAGTACTTC	CASSLAGPGSTQYF
TRBJ2-1	many	TRBV28	.	TGTGCCAGCAGTCTAACAGGGATGTACAATGAGCAGTTCTTC	CASSLTGMYNEQFF
TRBJ1-1	many	TRBV6-1	.	TGTGCCAGCAGTGAAGGTCGGTACAGAATGAACACTGAAGCTTTCTTT	CASSEGRYRMNTEAFF
TRBJ1-2	few	TRBV24-1	.	TGTGCCACCAGTGGTACCGGGCCAGGGCAATTAAACTATGGCTACACCTTC	CATSGTGPGQLNYGYTF
TRBJ2-7	many	TRBV20-1	.	TGCAGTGCTAGAGGAACCGGCTACGAGCAGTACTTC	CSARGTGYEQYF
TRBJ2-2	many	TRBV12-3/TRBV12-4	.	TGTGCCAGCAGTTGGCTCATCAGCGACAGCGGGGAGCTGTTTTTT	CASSWLISDSGELFF
TRBJ2-7	.	TRBV27	.	TGTGCCAGCAGGGAATTAGGGGATAAACCTCGCTACGAGCAGTACTTC	CASRELGDKPRYEQYF
TRBJ1-5	.	TRBV28	.	TGTGCCAGCAGTTTAGCCGGGACGTCCCCCGATAGCAATCAGCCCCAGCATTTT	CASSLAGTSPDSNQPQHF
TRBJ2-1	.	TRBV7-7	.	TGTGCTAGCAGCGAAGGGTACGGAAACCCCTACGATGAGCAGTTCTTC	CASSEGYGNPYDEQFF
TRBJ2-4	few	TRBV29-1	.	TGCAGCGTGGGCAAAAACGAAAACATTCAGTACTTC	CSVGKNENIQYF
TRBJ2-7	many	TRBV28	TRBD1	TGTGCCAGCACCGCCGGGACAGGGTCTTACGAGCAGTACTTC	CASTAGTGSYEQYF
TRBJ2-3	.	TRBV15	.	TGTGCCACCAGCACTAGCAGGGGAGCAAATACGCAGTATTTT	CATSTSRGANTQYF
TRBJ2-1	many	TRBV29-1	TRBD1	TGCAGCGTTACGGGACAGGGCTCTTACCCCAGCTCCTACAATGAGCAGTTCTTC	CSVTGQGSYPSSYNEQFF
TRBJ2-2	once	TRBV4-2	.	TGTGCCAGCAGCCCACGAACAGGGCCAGGGGCCGGGGAGCTGTTTTTT	CASSPRTGPGAGELFF
TRBJ2-1	many	TRBV2	TRBD2	TGTGCCAGCAGTGAAAGACTAGCGACCTACAATGAGCAGTTCTTC	CASSERLATYNEQFF
TRBJ2-5	few	TRBV6-1	TRBD2	TGTGCCAGCGGGAGGGATAGGGAGACCCAGTACTTC	CASGRDRETQYF
TRBJ1-5	many	TRBV7-9	.	TGTGCCAGCAGCTTCTCCGGGGCGGGGGTAAATCAGCCCCAGCATTTT	CASSFSGAGVNQPQHF
TRBJ2-7	many	TRBV13	TRBD2	TGTGCCAGCAGCATCGGGACTAGCGGGCGCAGCTCCTACGAGCAGTACTTC	CASSIGTSGRSSYEQYF
TRBJ2-1	many	TRBV5-1	TRBD2	TGCGCCAGCAGCTTGAGCAAGGCTAGCGGGACCCTTGAGCAGTTCTTC	CASSLSKASGTLEQFF
TRBJ2-7	many	TRBV5-6	.	TGTGCCAGCAGCTTGGTCGACAGCTACGAGCAGTACTTC	CASSLVDSYEQYF
TRBJ2-5	many	TRBV20-1	.	TGCAGTGCTAGAGATACCCTCGCCCAGTTAGAGACCCAGTACTTC	CSARDTLAQLETQYF
TRBJ2-7	few	TRBV5-1	.	TGCGCCAGCAGCTTACAACTCTCCTACGAGCAGTACTTC	CASSLQLSYEQYF
TRBJ1-6	many	TRBV27	.	TGTGCCAGCAGTCCATTACCGGGCACCTCAAAGGATGATTCACCCCTCCACTTT	CASSPLPGTSKDDSPLHF
TRBJ2-7	many	TRBV6-1	TRBD1	TGTGCCAGCACCAGGACAGGGCTCTCCTACGAGCAGTACTTC	CASTRTGLSYEQYF
TRBJ1-1	many	TRBV7-8	.	TGTGCCAGCAGCTTAGAAGGGGGGGGACACACTGAAGCTTTCTTT	CASSLEGGGHTEAFF
TRBJ1-4	.	TRBV12-3/TRBV12-4	TRBD1	TGTGCCAGCAGTGGCCCGGGGGCAGGGGGTGGGAATGAAAAACTGTTTTTT	CASSGPGAGGGNEKLFF
TRBJ2-7	.	TRBV6-5	.	TGTGCCAGCAGTTACTCTGGCACTTACTACGAGCAGTACTTC	CASSYSGTYYEQYF
TRBJ2-1	many	TRBV5-6	.	TGTGCCAGCAGCTTGGGGTGGGAGACGGGTTACAATGAGCAGTTCTTC	CASSLGWETGYNEQFF
TRBJ2-2	few	TRBV6-1	.	TGTGCCAGCAGTGAACACCGGGACGGGGAGCTGTTTTTT	CASSEHRDGELFF
TRBJ2-1	many	TRBV6-2/TRBV6-3	TRBD2	TGTGCCAGCAGTGCGCGGGGGGCGGGAGACCCCGCGGCCAATGAGCAGTTCTTC	CASSARGAGDPAANEQFF
TRBJ2-7	.	TRBV6-1	TRBD1	TGTGCCACCCCCCGGGACAGGGGGTCCTACGAGCAGTACTTC	CATPRDRGSYEQYF
TRBJ2-4	.	TRBV20-1	.	TGCAGTGCTAGCAGAAAAAACATTCAGTACTTC	CSASRKNIQYF
TRBJ1-5	few	TRBV15	.	TGTGCCACCAGCAGAGTATCAGGCGGGGGGCCCCAGCATTTT	CATSRVSGGGPQHF
TRBJ1-5	.	TRBV5-1	TRBD1	TGCGCCAGCAGCTTGGGCGGGCAGGGGGGACAGCCCCAGCATTTT	CASSLGGQGGQPQHF
TRBJ2-1	.	TRBV4-3	TRBD2	TGCGCCAGCAGCCAAGATCTAGGTAGCGGGGACAATGAGCAGTTCTTC	CASSQDLGSGDNEQFF
TRBJ2-1	few	TRBV7-3	TRBD2	TGTGCCAGCAGCCCCGGACTAGCGGGAGGCGAGTACAATGAGCAGTTCTTC	CASSPGLAGGEYNEQFF
TRBJ1-5	few	TRBV6-2/TRBV6-3	.	TGTGCCAGCAGAGGGATACCCAATCAGCCCCAGCATTTT	CASRGIPNQPQHF
TRBJ2-7	many	TRBV5-6	.	TGTGCCAGCAGCTCGGACAGTACGGAACGGCAGCAGTACTTC	CASSSDSTERQQYF
TRBJ2-2	many	TRBV12-3/TRBV12-4	.	TGTGCCAGCAGTGCCTACGGGAAGGCCGGGGAGCTGTTTTTT	CASSAYGKAGELFF
TRBJ2-7	many	TRBV20-1	.	TGCAGTGCCCTAGGGGCGGGCACCTACGAGCAGTACTTC	CSALGAGTYEQYF
TRBJ2-2	.	TRBV7-9	.	TGTGCCAGCAGCACGCTGGGGGATATCAACACCGGGGAGCTGCTTTTT	CASSTLGDINTGELLF
TRBJ2-6	many	TRBV18	.	TGTGCCAGCTCACTCCCCTCTGGGGCCAACGTCCTGACTTTC	CASSLPSGANVLTF
TRBJ1-1	few	TRBV10-2	.	TGCGCCAGCAGTGTAGGCTCACCATACACTGAAGCTTTCTTT	CASSVGSPYTEAFF
TRBJ2-5	.	TRBV20-1	TRBD2	TGCAGTGCTAGAGAGGGACTAGCTCAAGAGACCCAGTACTTC	CSAREGLAQETQYF
TRBJ1-1	many	TRBV2	.	TGTGCCAGTGGTAAGGAAGCTTTCTTT	CASGKEAFF
TRBJ2-5	many	TRBV7-9	TRBD1	TGTGCCAGCAGCTCCGACCGGACAGGCATCAGCCAGTACTTC	CASSSDRTGISQYF
TRBJ2-2	.	TRBV5-6	.	TGTGCCAGCAGCTTGGGGGCCGAGGAGCTGTTTTTT	CASSLGAEELFF
TRBJ2-5	.	TRBV30	.	TGTGCCTGGACCGGGGGAAGCCAAGAGACCCAGTACTTC	CAWTGGSQETQYF
TRBJ1-1	many	TRBV20-1	.	TGCAGTGCTAGAATAGGGGCCATGAACACTGAAGCTTTCTTT	CSARIGAMNTEAFF
TRBJ2-1	.	TRBV28	TRBD1	TGTGCCAGCAGACCCCCGGGACAGCCGAGCGCGTTCTTC	CASRPPGQPSAFF
TRBJ2-7	few	TRBV18	.	TGTGCCAGCTTGACTGATACGAAGCAGTACTTC	CASLTDTKQYF
TRBJ1-1	.	TRBV27	.	TGTGCCAGCAATAGGCGGAGGGGGGTAACTGAAGCTTTCTTT	CASNRRRGVTEAFF
TRBJ2-7	many	TRBV12-3/TRBV12-4	TRBD1	TGTGCCAGCAGTTTCGGCGGGCAGGGGGCTTACGAGCAGTACTTC	CASSFGGQGAYEQYF
TRBJ1-1	.	TRBV6-1	.	TGTGCCAGCAGGTCCAGGGCCCCATTTTCTGAAGCTTTCTTT	CASRSRAPFSEAFF
TRBJ2-5	.	TRBV20-1	TRBD2	TGCAGTGCTCGTGAGCGGGGGGGGACGGAAGAGACCCAGTACTTC	CSARERGGTEETQYF
TRBJ2-3	many	TRBV20-1	.	TGCAGTGCTAGTTTCTTAGTTGCAGATACGCAGTATTTT	CSASFLVADTQYF